This passage covers 13 T cell receptor beta chains from one sample sequenced in a study of identifying expanded T cells in peripheral blood (dated by TCRdb to about 2019). Receptors were amplified or captured by the immunoSEQ multiplex PCR assay. This immuneACCESS table, as held by TCRdb, lists in-frame sequences with V and J called but not all clones. Of the missing ones, under half trace to an unresolved V gene in checked studies; the others have no known cause. In this sample the table shows 100,000 to 150,000 clones, 80% to 90% of which occur a single time. Roughly 7.9% of the sample is held by the ten biggest clonotypes. Sequenced sample: blood. Receptors originate from a person aged 18 to 70 in good health.

This rearrangement joins TRBV18 to TRBJ1-5, with D perhaps TRBD1 (6 bases). V lost 2 bases and J 5 bases, leaving 16 bases between the germline ends. The CDR3 is 16 residues long. The germline CDR1 and CDR2 sequences are KGHSH and LQKENI. The CDR3 nucleotides read TGTGCCAGCTCACCATACGACAGGAGACCCGATCAGCCCCAGCATTTT. Translated, it gives CASSPYDRRPDQPQHF.

The gene calls are TRBV18 and TRBJ2-7, with 10 bases identical to TRBD1. CDR3 size: 16 residues. The ends lost 5 bases at V and 1 base at J; junction bases unmatched: 8. CDR1 and CDR2 (germline): KGHSH, LQKENI. The CDR3 nucleotides are TGTGCCAGCTCAATTGGACAGGGGGGAATGTCCTACGAGCAGTACTTC. Encoded protein: CASSIGQGGMSYEQYF.

The chain joins TRBV4-3 to TRBJ2-7, with 8 bases aligning to TRBD2. Germline trimming cut 1 base from V and 2 bases from J; bases unmatched to any gene: 7. CDR1 and CDR2 from the germline V gene are LGHNA and YSLEER. This CDR3 is built from 16 residues. CDR3 loop: CASSQALSGVAYEQYF. CDR3 in DNA: TGCGCCAGCAGCCAAGCCCTTAGCGGGGTCGCCTACGAGCAGTACTTC.

This clone has just a few counts. This rearrangement joins TRBV30 to TRBJ1-1; D is possibly TRBD1 (5 bases). CDR1 is GTSNPN and CDR2 is SVGIG in the germline V gene (reference sequence). There are 15 residues in the CDR3. The ends were cut back, 1 base at V and 1 base at J, with 13 bases in the middle. In nucleotides, the CDR3 is TGTGCCTGGAGTGGCCGCAATACAGGGAACACTGAAGCTTTCTTT. This codes for CAWSGRNTGNTEAFF.

This sequence joins TRBV7-3 and TRBJ2-5; perhaps TRBD2 as D (6 bases). There are 16 residues in the CDR3. Germline CDR1 is SGHTA and CDR2 is FQGTGA. The V gene lost 2 bases and the J gene lost 1 base, with 14 bases spanning the gap. CDR3: CASSLLGGGTQETQYF. In nucleotides, the CDR3 is TGTGCCAGCAGCTTACTGGGTGGGGGGACCCAAGAGACCCAGTACTTC. The whole variable domain, filled in from reference TRBV7-3 and TRBJ2-5, reads GAGVSQTPSNKVTEKGKYVELRCDPISGHTALYWYRQSLGQGPEFLIYFQGTGAADDSGLPNDRFFAVRPEGSVSTLKIQRTERGDSAVYLCASSLLGGGTQETQYFGPGTRLLVL.

The chain joins TRBV10-3 to TRBJ1-1; the D is unclear. The germline gives CDR1 ENHRY, CDR2 SYGVKD. V was clipped by 3 bases and J by 1 base, with 6 bases between them. The CDR3 runs to 13 residues. CDR3 sequence: CAISDASNTEAFF. CDR3 nucleotide sequence: TGTGCCATCAGTGACGCTTCGAACACTGAAGCTTTCTTT.

V gene TRBV6-4 combines with J gene TRBJ1-2; 9 bases are a match to TRBD1. Losses at the gene ends were 4 bases for V and 6 bases for J; bases not matched to a gene: 6. Looked up from germline, CDR1 is MRHNA and CDR2 is SNTAGT. The length of the CDR3 is 14 residues. The CDR3 region has the DNA TGTGCCAGCAGTGCCGGGACAGGGATTAATGGCTACACCTTC. It is translated as CASSAGTGINGYTF.

The genes are TRBV7-3 and TRBJ2-7; 7 bases fit TRBD2. The CDR3 is 14 amino acids. Germline values: CDR1 SGHTA, CDR2 FQGTGA. The J segment lost 0 bases and the V segment lost 5 bases, leaving 4 bases of the junction unmatched. DNA for the CDR3: TGTGCCAGCAGCCCGCGGGGGAGCTCCTACGAGCAGTACTTC. Amino acid sequence: CASSPRGSSYEQYF. Using reference TRBV7-3 and TRBJ2-7 for the parts outside the CDR3, the full variable domain is GAGVSQTPSNKVTEKGKYVELRCDPISGHTALYWYRQSLGQGPEFLIYFQGTGAADDSGLPNDRFFAVRPEGSVSTLKIQRTERGDSAVYLCASSPRGSSYEQYFGPGTRLTVT.

This sequence joins TRBV19 and TRBJ1-4; D gene unclear. This CDR3 has 15 residues. The V gene lost 4 bases and the J gene lost 5 bases, with 14 bases spanning the gap. Germline V gene data show CDR1 as LNHDA and CDR2 as SQIVND (reference sequence). The CDR3 DNA follows: TGTGCCAGTAGTAGAAGTGCCAGCTACAATGAAAAACTGTTTTTT. This codes for CASSRSASYNEKLFF. The whole variable domain, filled in from reference TRBV19 and TRBJ1-4, reads DGGITQSPKYLFRKEGQNVTLSCEQNLNHDAMYWYRQDPGQGLRLIYYSQIVNDFQKGDIAEGYSVSREKKESFPLTVTSAQKNPTAFYLCASSRSASYNEKLFFGSGTQLSVL.

The V and J genes are TRBV5-1 and TRBJ2-1; D is unresolved. The germline CDR1 and CDR2 sequences are SGHRS and YFSETQ. V dropped 1 base and J dropped 7 bases, with 9 bases sitting between them. CDR3 length: 13 residues. For the CDR3, the DNA is TGCGCCAGCAGCTTGACGACTGAGAATGAGCAGTTCTTC. It codes for CASSLTTENEQFF. Full variable domain (rest looked up from reference TRBV5-1 and TRBJ2-1): KAGVTQTPRYLIKTRGQQVTLSCSPISGHRSVSWYQQTPGQGLQFLFEYFSETQRNKGNFPGRFSGRQFSNSRSEMNVSTLELGDSALYLCASSLTTENEQFFGPGTRLTVL.

The chain carries TRBV4-1 and TRBJ2-7; D gene ambiguous. Germline V gene data show CDR1 as MGHRA and CDR2 as YSYEKL. The V end lost 4 bases, the J end lost 2 bases, and 15 bases lay between the germline ends. CDR3 length: 15 residues. The CDR3 DNA sequence: TGCGCCAGCAGCCCCCTACGGTCCACGGCCTACGAGCAGTACTTC. Translated: CASSPLRSTAYEQYF.

This clone occurred once. The same CDR3 can be traced to other DNA sequences in this sample. The chain carries TRBV5-1 and TRBJ2-3; D remains ambiguous. The germline V and J ends were trimmed by 1 base and 0 bases, with 9 bases remaining between them. CDR1 SGHRS and CDR2 YFSETQ come from the germline V gene. The CDR3 runs 15 residues. In DNA, the CDR3 is TGCGCCAGCAGCTTGCAGGCCCTTAGCACAGATACGCAGTATTTT. Translation gives CASSLQALSTDTQYF.

A few counts support this clone. The V call is TRBV19, the J call TRBJ2-7; tentative D call: TRBD1 (6 bases). V shed 10 bases and J shed 3 bases, with 16 bases lying between them. This CDR3 spans 13 amino acids. Germline V gene lookup returns CDR1 LNHDA and CDR2 SQIVND (reference sequence). The CDR3 DNA follows: TGTGCCACCAGCGAGGGACAAAGCTACGAGCAGTACTTC. Its protein is CATSEGQSYEQYF.